This T cell receptor (beta chain) was captured in a study of cytomegalovirus exposure and HLA in healthy donors. Study-wide results and limits: A few of the chains that were CMV-associated were confirmed in vitro to be specific for CMV antigens. Most observed TCR sequences were rare, whereas some public TCRs were detected in many donors. Sequencing artifact likely explains a cluster of highly shared sequence variants.

Researchers ran the PCR with 60 Vbeta and 13 Jbeta primers. Libraries were prepared by immunoSEQ multiplex PCR; TCRdb keeps only in-frame clonotypes and omits some of them. Of 140,000 or so clones listed, over 60% are singletons. As regards this clone: No antigen is known for it.

The V gene end was trimmed by 8 bases and the J gene end by 3 bases; junction bases not matched to a gene: 4. The CDR3 is 13 amino acids. CDR1 is SGHVS and CDR2 is FQNEAQ in the germline V gene. The sequenced sample consisted of PBMCs. The receptor comes from a man aged 35 to 55 in good health and CMV-seronegative. The chain combines TRBV7-8 with TRBJ2-7, with 10 positions matching TRBD1. The CDR3: CASDRGPYYEQYF. The CDR3 nucleotides read TGTGCCAGCGACAGGGGGCCCTACTACGAGCAGTACTTC.